The rows below give T cell receptor beta chains drawn from one sample of a study of T cell repertoires in cytomegalovirus infection. TCRdb reprocessed the reads with MiXCR, giving one entry per CDR3 protein. The sample gives 450,000 to 600,000 distinct CDR3 sequences, around 30% of which show up once; roughly 15% is in the top ten. The antigens of these receptors remain unknown. Sequencing used cultured PBMCs, obtained from culture after CMV antigen stimulation. All receptors come from a human donor in good health (CMV status not recorded). Some clones in this sample may be carry-over from other donors' samples. The CDR3 runs from the conserved cysteine through the conserved F or W. D genes are given only for firm matches. Clone size appears in some rows only: once, few, many, or a class for an expanded clone.

v_call: TRBV12-3/TRBV12-4
clone_size: -
d_call: TRBD1
j_call: TRBJ1-1
cdr3_length: 14
cdr3_nt: TGTGCCAGCATCAGGGGACAGGGTGGCACTGAAGCTTTCTTT
cdr3_aa: CASIRGQGGTEAFF

v_call: TRBV24-1
clone_size: -
d_call: -
j_call: TRBJ2-6
cdr3_length: 12
cdr3_nt: TGTGCCACCAGTGATCAATTTAACGTCCTGACTTTC
cdr3_aa: CATSDQFNVLTF

v_call: TRBV19
clone_size: few
d_call: -
j_call: TRBJ2-1
cdr3_length: 13
cdr3_nt: TGTGCCAGTAGTGTTGGCAGCCGCAATGAGCAGTTCTTC
cdr3_aa: CASSVGSRNEQFF

v_call: TRBV6-2/TRBV6-3
clone_size: -
d_call: -
j_call: TRBJ2-7
cdr3_length: 13
cdr3_nt: TGTGCCAGCAGTTATTACAGGTCCTACGAGCAGTACTTC
cdr3_aa: CASSYYRSYEQYF

v_call: TRBV7-9
clone_size: -
d_call: TRBD1
j_call: TRBJ2-1
cdr3_length: 13
cdr3_nt: TGTGCCAGCAGCTCCGACAGGGTGGATGAGCAGTTCTTC
cdr3_aa: CASSSDRVDEQFF

v_call: TRBV6-6
clone_size: -
d_call: -
j_call: TRBJ1-5
cdr3_length: 14
cdr3_nt: TGTGCCAGCAGTTCCAGACAGGAGGGTCAGCCCCAGCATTTT
cdr3_aa: CASSSRQEGQPQHF

v_call: TRBV28
clone_size: few
d_call: TRBD1
j_call: TRBJ2-7
cdr3_length: 16
cdr3_nt: TGTGCCAGCAGTCTAATCCCGGGACAGGGATCCTACGAGCAGTACTTC
cdr3_aa: CASSLIPGQGSYEQYF

v_call: TRBV7-2
clone_size: many
d_call: -
j_call: TRBJ1-2
cdr3_length: 14
cdr3_nt: TGTGCCAGCAGCCGGTTGGGAGGGAGCTATGGCTACACCTTC
cdr3_aa: CASSRLGGSYGYTF

v_call: TRBV19
clone_size: -
d_call: -
j_call: TRBJ1-1
cdr3_length: 14
cdr3_nt: TGTGCCAGTAGTATTGCCCTGGCGGAGGGAGCAGCTTTCTTT
cdr3_aa: CASSIALAEGAAFF

v_call: TRBV4-1
clone_size: once
d_call: -
j_call: TRBJ2-3
cdr3_length: 16
cdr3_nt: TGCGCCAGCAGCCAAGATCGGGGAGGCAGCACAGATACGCAGTATTTT
cdr3_aa: CASSQDRGGSTDTQYF

v_call: TRBV19
clone_size: many
d_call: -
j_call: TRBJ2-2
cdr3_length: 15
cdr3_nt: TGTGCCAGCTTTAGCGGAAACGCGAACACCGGGGAGCTGTTTTTT
cdr3_aa: CASFSGNANTGELFF

v_call: TRBV9
clone_size: -
d_call: -
j_call: TRBJ2-7
cdr3_length: 15
cdr3_nt: TGTGCCAGCAGCGTAGGAGACTATCCCCGCCACGAGCAGTACTTC
cdr3_aa: CASSVGDYPRHEQYF

v_call: TRBV4-3
clone_size: -
d_call: -
j_call: TRBJ2-7
cdr3_length: 13
cdr3_nt: TGCGCCAGCAGCCAGTTACAGGGTAGCGAGCAGTACTTC
cdr3_aa: CASSQLQGSEQYF

v_call: TRBV6-2/TRBV6-3
clone_size: -
d_call: TRBD2
j_call: TRBJ2-7
cdr3_length: 16
cdr3_nt: TGTGCCAGCAGTTCCCCCCGGACTAGCCTTACCTACGAGCAGTACTTC
cdr3_aa: CASSSPRTSLTYEQYF

v_call: TRBV28
clone_size: few
d_call: -
j_call: TRBJ1-5
cdr3_length: 14
cdr3_nt: TGTGCCAGCAAGGGGGGGGGCAGCAATCAGCCCCAGCATTTT
cdr3_aa: CASKGGGSNQPQHF

v_call: TRBV7-9
clone_size: -
d_call: TRBD1
j_call: TRBJ2-1
cdr3_length: 15
cdr3_nt: TGTGCCAGCAGCTTCCCCGGGACAGGGGGCAATGAGCAGTTCTTC
cdr3_aa: CASSFPGTGGNEQFF

v_call: TRBV6-5
clone_size: -
d_call: TRBD2
j_call: TRBJ2-1
cdr3_length: 16
cdr3_nt: TGTGCCAGCAGTTGGACTAGCGGGAGGGCCCTCGGTGAGCAGTTCTTC
cdr3_aa: CASSWTSGRALGEQFF

v_call: TRBV20-1
clone_size: -
d_call: TRBD2
j_call: TRBJ2-1
cdr3_length: 15
cdr3_nt: TGCAGTGCTGAAACTAGCGGAGGCTCCTACAATGAGCAGTTCTTC
cdr3_aa: CSAETSGGSYNEQFF

v_call: TRBV27
clone_size: -
d_call: -
j_call: TRBJ1-1
cdr3_length: 13
cdr3_nt: TGTGCCAGCAGTTTATCGGAGGCCACTGAAGCTTTCTTT
cdr3_aa: CASSLSEATEAFF

v_call: TRBV6-2/TRBV6-3
clone_size: -
d_call: -
j_call: TRBJ2-4
cdr3_length: 16
cdr3_nt: TGTGCCAGCAGTTACTCGCGGGGCGAAGCCAAAAACATTCAGTACTTC
cdr3_aa: CASSYSRGEAKNIQYF

v_call: TRBV7-2
clone_size: -
d_call: -
j_call: TRBJ2-5
cdr3_length: 11
cdr3_nt: TGTGCCAGCCACCTAAAAGAGACCCAGTACTTC
cdr3_aa: CASHLKETQYF

v_call: TRBV7-2
clone_size: -
d_call: -
j_call: TRBJ1-6
cdr3_length: 16
cdr3_nt: TGTGCCAGCAGCTTAGGGTGGGACTATCGGAATTCACCCCTCCAATTT
cdr3_aa: CASSLGWDYRNSPLQF

v_call: TRBV6-5
clone_size: -
d_call: TRBD2
j_call: TRBJ2-5
cdr3_length: 16
cdr3_nt: TGTGCCAGCAGACCCAGAGGGACTAGGGCAATGGAGACCCAGTACTTC
cdr3_aa: CASRPRGTRAMETQYF

v_call: TRBV19
clone_size: -
d_call: TRBD1
j_call: TRBJ1-4
cdr3_length: 13
cdr3_nt: TGTGCCAGTCAGCCGGGACAGGGAGAAAAACTGTTTTTT
cdr3_aa: CASQPGQGEKLFF

v_call: TRBV7-9
clone_size: many
d_call: TRBD1
j_call: TRBJ2-3
cdr3_length: 16
cdr3_nt: TGTGCCAGCAGCTTGTACGGGACAGGGACCACAGATACGCAGTATTTT
cdr3_aa: CASSLYGTGTTDTQYF

v_call: TRBV6-1
clone_size: few
d_call: TRBD1
j_call: TRBJ1-4
cdr3_length: 15
cdr3_nt: TGTGCCAGCAGAGCCGGGACAGGGGGAGGAGAAAAACTGTTTTTT
cdr3_aa: CASRAGTGGGEKLFF

v_call: TRBV20-1
clone_size: -
d_call: -
j_call: TRBJ2-1
cdr3_length: 14
cdr3_nt: TGCAGTGCTACCACGGGAGTCGGCGACAATGAGCAGTTCTTC
cdr3_aa: CSATTGVGDNEQFF

v_call: TRBV10-2
clone_size: -
d_call: -
j_call: TRBJ1-6
cdr3_length: 13
cdr3_nt: TGCGCCAGCAGTGACGGGGGGAGTTCACCCCTCCACTTT
cdr3_aa: CASSDGGSSPLHF

v_call: TRBV5-4
clone_size: -
d_call: TRBD2
j_call: TRBJ2-3
cdr3_length: 20
cdr3_nt: TGTGCCAGCAGCTTGTCAGGACTAGCGGGAGGGGAGTCTAGCACAGATACGCAGTATTTT
cdr3_aa: CASSLSGLAGGESSTDTQYF

v_call: TRBV12-3/TRBV12-4
clone_size: few
d_call: TRBD1
j_call: TRBJ1-4
cdr3_length: 15
cdr3_nt: TGTGCCAGCAGTTTTGGACAGGGGTTTGGTGAAAAACTGTTTTTT
cdr3_aa: CASSFGQGFGEKLFF

v_call: TRBV25-1
clone_size: few
d_call: -
j_call: TRBJ2-1
cdr3_length: 14
cdr3_nt: TGTGCCAGCAGTGAGCGTGGCCCCTACAATGAGCAGTTCTTC
cdr3_aa: CASSERGPYNEQFF

v_call: TRBV19
clone_size: few
d_call: TRBD1
j_call: TRBJ2-5
cdr3_length: 16
cdr3_nt: TGTGCCAGTAGTATAGGAGGGACAGGGCGAACAGAGACCCAGTACTTC
cdr3_aa: CASSIGGTGRTETQYF

v_call: TRBV7-9
clone_size: -
d_call: -
j_call: TRBJ2-2
cdr3_length: 16
cdr3_nt: TGTGCCGCCGGGGGGCGGCTCCCTGCGAACACCGGGGAGCTGTTTTTT
cdr3_aa: CAAGGRLPANTGELFF

v_call: TRBV11-1
clone_size: -
d_call: TRBD1
j_call: TRBJ2-2
cdr3_length: 15
cdr3_nt: TGTGCCAGCAGCACAGGGGGCGCTGGTGCCGGGGAGCTGTTTTTT
cdr3_aa: CASSTGGAGAGELFF

v_call: TRBV6-6
clone_size: -
d_call: TRBD1
j_call: TRBJ1-5
cdr3_length: 16
cdr3_nt: TGTGCCAGCAGTTACACTCCGGGACAGGACAATCAGCCCCAGCATTTT
cdr3_aa: CASSYTPGQDNQPQHF

v_call: TRBV27
clone_size: few
d_call: -
j_call: TRBJ1-6
cdr3_length: 13
cdr3_nt: TGTGCCAGCAGTCCAGCGTTTTTAACACCCCTCCACTTT
cdr3_aa: CASSPAFLTPLHF

v_call: TRBV6-5
clone_size: -
d_call: -
j_call: TRBJ1-6
cdr3_length: 14
cdr3_nt: TGTGCCAGCAGCCCCAGGGTTTTTAATTCACCCCTCCACTTT
cdr3_aa: CASSPRVFNSPLHF

v_call: TRBV20-1
clone_size: few
d_call: -
j_call: TRBJ2-1
cdr3_length: 13
cdr3_nt: TGCAGTGCGAGGGAGGAGAACTACAATGAGCAGTTCTTC
cdr3_aa: CSAREENYNEQFF

v_call: TRBV28
clone_size: few
d_call: -
j_call: TRBJ1-3
cdr3_length: 16
cdr3_nt: TGTGCCAGCAGTTTAGTTCTGGTCTCCTCTGGAAACACCATATATTTT
cdr3_aa: CASSLVLVSSGNTIYF

v_call: TRBV7-2
clone_size: -
d_call: TRBD2
j_call: TRBJ2-1
cdr3_length: 15
cdr3_nt: TGTGCCAGCAGCTTAGCTAGCGGGGTTAACAATGAGCAGTTCTTC
cdr3_aa: CASSLASGVNNEQFF

v_call: TRBV6-2/TRBV6-3
clone_size: few
d_call: TRBD1
j_call: TRBJ2-3
cdr3_length: 15
cdr3_nt: TGTGCCAGCAGTATCGGGACAGGGAGCACAGATACGCAGTATTTT
cdr3_aa: CASSIGTGSTDTQYF

v_call: TRBV7-2
clone_size: many
d_call: TRBD1
j_call: TRBJ2-3
cdr3_length: 15
cdr3_nt: TGTGCCAGCAGCTCCTGGGACAGAGCCCTGGATACGCAGTATTTT
cdr3_aa: CASSSWDRALDTQYF

v_call: TRBV6-2/TRBV6-3
clone_size: -
d_call: -
j_call: TRBJ2-5
cdr3_length: 11
cdr3_nt: TGTGCCAGCAGTTACTACGAGACCCAGTACTTC
cdr3_aa: CASSYYETQYF

v_call: TRBV15
clone_size: -
d_call: TRBD2
j_call: TRBJ2-5
cdr3_length: 14
cdr3_nt: TGTGCCACCAGCGAATTAGCGGGAGTGGAGACCCAGTACTTC
cdr3_aa: CATSELAGVETQYF

v_call: TRBV6-5
clone_size: -
d_call: TRBD2
j_call: TRBJ2-2
cdr3_length: 17
cdr3_nt: TGTGCCAGCAGTTACTTTCTAGCGGGAGGGCCTAACGGGGAGCTGTTTTTT
cdr3_aa: CASSYFLAGGPNGELFF

v_call: TRBV6-2/TRBV6-3
clone_size: few
d_call: TRBD2
j_call: TRBJ2-1
cdr3_length: 16
cdr3_nt: TGTGCCAGCAGACCTACCGGGACTAGCGGGCACAATGAGCAGTTCTTC
cdr3_aa: CASRPTGTSGHNEQFF

v_call: TRBV19
clone_size: -
d_call: -
j_call: TRBJ2-1
cdr3_length: 15
cdr3_nt: TGTGCCAGTAGTAGACGGGGCAGCTCCTACAATGAGCAGTTCTTC
cdr3_aa: CASSRRGSSYNEQFF

v_call: TRBV25-1
clone_size: -
d_call: TRBD1
j_call: TRBJ1-4
cdr3_length: 13
cdr3_nt: TGTGCCAGCAGGGACAGGAATGGCGAAAAACTGTTTTTT
cdr3_aa: CASRDRNGEKLFF